This T cell receptor (beta chain) was captured by sequencing in a study of T cells in localized non-small cell lung cancer. For this clone: The antigen is undetermined.

Using immunoSEQ multiplex PCR, the repertoire was profiled, and TCRdb retains in-frame clones only, with some absent. The top ten clones hold about 1.5% of a sample with under 150,000 clones, roughly nine tenths of them seen once. Whole-study results and caveats: T cell clonality was highest in uninvolved adjacent lung, above tumor. One tumor region alone was sequenced, and heterogeneity therefore remains possible. Longer overall survival was linked to higher blood T cell density. Researchers found a median roughly 50 of the top 100 tumor clones in adjacent lung.

Germline lookup yields CDR1 SGHKS and CDR2 YYEKEE (reference sequence). The CDR3 is 14 amino acids. Trimming removed 4 bases from V and 4 bases from J, with 15 bases in between. V and J are TRBV5-5 and TRBJ2-7, with a possible D match to TRBD1 (6 bases). The source was peripheral blood, collected before any cancer treatment. The TCR sequence derives from a female donor of 60 years or more with stage I lung adenocarcinoma. CDR3 protein: CASSPDGTPYEQYF. In DNA form, the CDR3 reads TGTGCCAGCAGCCCGGACGGGACACCATACGAGCAGTACTTC.